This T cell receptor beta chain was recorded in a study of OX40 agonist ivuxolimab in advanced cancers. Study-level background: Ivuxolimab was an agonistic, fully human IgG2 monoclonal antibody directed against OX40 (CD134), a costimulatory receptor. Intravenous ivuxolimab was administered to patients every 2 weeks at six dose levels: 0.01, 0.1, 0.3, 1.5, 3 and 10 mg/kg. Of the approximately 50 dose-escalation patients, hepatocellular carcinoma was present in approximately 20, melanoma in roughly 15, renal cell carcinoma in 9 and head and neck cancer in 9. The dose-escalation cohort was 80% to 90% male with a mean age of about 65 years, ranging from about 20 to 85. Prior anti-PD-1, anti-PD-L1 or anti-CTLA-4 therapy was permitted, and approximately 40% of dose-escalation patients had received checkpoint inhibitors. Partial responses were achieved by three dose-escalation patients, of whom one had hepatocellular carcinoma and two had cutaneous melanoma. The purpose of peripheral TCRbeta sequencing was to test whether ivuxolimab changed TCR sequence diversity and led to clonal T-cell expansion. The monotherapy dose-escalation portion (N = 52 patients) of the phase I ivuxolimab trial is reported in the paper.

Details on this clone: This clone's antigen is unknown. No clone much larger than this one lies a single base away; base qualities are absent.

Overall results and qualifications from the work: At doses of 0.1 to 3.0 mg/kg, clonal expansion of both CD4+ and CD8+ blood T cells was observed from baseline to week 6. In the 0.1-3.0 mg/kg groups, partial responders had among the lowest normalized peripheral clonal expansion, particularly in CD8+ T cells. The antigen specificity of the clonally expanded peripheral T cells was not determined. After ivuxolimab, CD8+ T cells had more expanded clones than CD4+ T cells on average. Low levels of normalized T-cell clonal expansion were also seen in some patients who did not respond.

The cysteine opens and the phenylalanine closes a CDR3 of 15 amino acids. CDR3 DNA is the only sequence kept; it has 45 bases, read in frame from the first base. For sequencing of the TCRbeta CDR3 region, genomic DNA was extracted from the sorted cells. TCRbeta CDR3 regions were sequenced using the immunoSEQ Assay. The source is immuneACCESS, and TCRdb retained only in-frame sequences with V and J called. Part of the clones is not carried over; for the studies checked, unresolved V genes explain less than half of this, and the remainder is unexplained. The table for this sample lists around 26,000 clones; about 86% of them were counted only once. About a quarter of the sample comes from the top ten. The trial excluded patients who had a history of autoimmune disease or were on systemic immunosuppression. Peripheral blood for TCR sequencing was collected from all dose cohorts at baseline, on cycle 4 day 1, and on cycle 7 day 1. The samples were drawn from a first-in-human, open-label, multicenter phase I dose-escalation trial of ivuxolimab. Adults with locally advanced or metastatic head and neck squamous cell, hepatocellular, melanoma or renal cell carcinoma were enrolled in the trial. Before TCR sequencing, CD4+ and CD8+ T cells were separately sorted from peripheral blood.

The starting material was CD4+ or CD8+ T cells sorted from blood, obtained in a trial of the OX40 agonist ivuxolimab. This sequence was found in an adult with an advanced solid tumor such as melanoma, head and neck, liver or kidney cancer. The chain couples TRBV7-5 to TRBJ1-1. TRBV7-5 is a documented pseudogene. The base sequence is TGTGTCAGAAGCGCGCCAAGCGGTAGGGTTCCACAAGCTTTCTTT. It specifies CVRSAPSGRVPQAFF.